Listed below are T cell receptor beta chains from one sample, sequenced in a study of cytomegalovirus exposure and HLA in healthy donors. The assay was immunoSEQ multiplex PCR, and TCRdb's table has in-frame clones only and misses some. The sample includes over 200,000 clones, 87% of them seen just once. The sample was PBMCs. Source of these receptors: a woman younger than 35 in good health and CMV-seropositive. The CDR3 runs from the conserved cysteine through the conserved F or W. The D gene is left open where the match is weak. A row's size may be missing; if present it is once, few, many or a size class.

J gene | CDR3 length | clone size | D gene | V gene | CDR3 protein | CDR3 DNA
TRBJ2-6 | 17 | once | TRBD1 | TRBV28 | CASSLSDRAPGANVLTF | TGTGCCAGCAGTTTGTCGGACAGGGCACCTGGGGCCAACGTCCTGACTTTC
TRBJ1-1 | 14 | NA | NA | TRBV27 | CASNPGLKNTEAFF | TGTGCCAGCAACCCAGGGTTGAAGAACACTGAAGCTTTCTTT
TRBJ1-2 | 16 | NA | NA | TRBV15 | CATSFIRKVDYYGYTF | TGTGCCACCAGCTTCATACGAAAGGTGGACTACTATGGCTACACCTTC
TRBJ2-1 | 14 | NA | NA | TRBV11-2 | CASSLDGRYNEQFF | TGTGCCAGCAGCTTAGATGGGAGATACAATGAGCAGTTCTTC
TRBJ2-7 | 14 | NA | TRBD1 | TRBV2 | CASRPGGFTYEQYF | TGTGCCAGCAGGCCAGGGGGCTTTACCTACGAGCAGTACTTC
TRBJ2-1 | 16 | NA | TRBD2 | TRBV27 | CASSLIGLATHNEQFF | TGTGCCAGCAGTTTAATCGGACTAGCTACCCACAATGAGCAGTTCTTC
TRBJ2-7 | 15 | NA | NA | TRBV19 | CASSISGFGSYEQYF | TGTGCCAGTAGTATCTCAGGGTTCGGGTCCTACGAGCAGTACTTC
TRBJ1-2 | 15 | NA | TRBD1 | TRBV7-8 | CASSYGTGVEAGYTF | TGTGCCAGCAGTTATGGGACAGGGGTAGAGGCTGGCTACACCTTC
TRBJ1-1 | 15 | NA | TRBD1 | TRBV25-1 | CASSEAGTGLSEAFF | TGTGCCAGCAGTGAGGCCGGGACAGGGTTGTCTGAAGCTTTCTTT
TRBJ2-1 | 13 | once | TRBD2 | TRBV9 | CASSTSGPNEQFF | TGTGCCAGCAGTACTAGCGGGCCTAATGAGCAGTTCTTC
TRBJ2-7 | 14 | NA | NA | TRBV9 | CASSPGGGGYEQYF | TGTGCCAGCAGCCCCGGGGGAGGGGGCTACGAGCAGTACTTC
TRBJ2-4 | 14 | NA | TRBD2 | TRBV30 | CAWRKVAGRNIQYF | TGTGCCTGGAGAAAGGTGGCCGGGAGGAACATTCAGTACTTC
TRBJ2-7 | 17 | NA | NA | TRBV28 | CASSFSASRTRASEQYF | TGTGCCAGCAGTTTCTCAGCCTCCAGGACAAGGGCCTCCGAGCAGTACTTC
TRBJ2-1 | 13 | NA | NA | TRBV4-1 | CASSVTSGPKQFF | TGCGCCAGCAGCGTTACCTCAGGGCCTAAGCAGTTCTTC
TRBJ2-5 | 16 | NA | NA | TRBV7-9 | CASSLPPTLVVETQYF | TGTGCCAGCAGCTTACCCCCGACTCTGGTGGTTGAGACCCAGTACTTC
TRBJ2-7 | 15 | NA | TRBD2 | TRBV6-5 | CASKHGRESGVEQYF | TGTGCCAGCAAACACGGGCGGGAGTCGGGGGTCGAGCAGTACTTC
TRBJ1-5 | 14 | NA | NA | TRBV4-1 | CASSQGQFNQPQHF | TGCGCCAGCAGCCAAGGGCAGTTCAATCAGCCCCAGCATTTT
TRBJ2-1 | 13 | NA | TRBD2 | TRBV5-4 | CASSGGLAGPQFF | TGTGCCAGCAGCGGGGGTTTAGCGGGACCCCAGTTCTTC
TRBJ2-1 | 15 | few | TRBD1 | TRBV7-8 | CASSLGQGAYNEQFF | TGTGCCAGCAGCCTGGGACAGGGCGCCTACAATGAGCAGTTCTTC
TRBJ1-1 | 11 | NA | NA | TRBV6-6 | CASKLGGNAFF | TGTGCCAGCAAGTTGGGGGGGAATGCTTTCTTT
TRBJ2-7 | 17 | NA | NA | TRBV28 | CASSTPRQITVSYEQYF | TGTGCCAGCAGTACCCCCCGACAGATTACCGTATCCTACGAGCAGTACTTC
TRBJ2-1 | 16 | NA | NA | TRBV29-1 | CSVETGIKTIYNEQFF | TGCAGCGTTGAAACGGGCATAAAGACTATCTACAATGAGCAGTTCTTC
TRBJ2-7 | 15 | NA | TRBD2 | TRBV5-1 | CASSLGRLADYEQYF | TGCGCCAGCAGCTTGGGTCGTCTAGCGGACTACGAGCAGTACTTC
TRBJ1-5 | 15 | NA | NA | TRBV19 | CASSIDRTGPWPQHF | TGTGCCAGTAGTATAGATCGCACAGGGCCTTGGCCCCAGCATTTT
TRBJ2-7 | 16 | NA | TRBD2 | TRBV5-4 | CASSLAPSGRGSEQYF | TGTGCCAGCAGCTTGGCTCCTAGCGGGAGAGGCAGCGAGCAGTACTTC
TRBJ1-5 | 17 | NA | NA | TRBV7-8 | CASSLRSGTFINQPQHF | TGTGCCAGCAGCCTTAGATCGGGGACATTCATCAATCAGCCCCAGCATTTT
TRBJ1-5 | 15 | NA | NA | TRBV4-2 | CASSQDVGGHQPQHF | TGTGCCAGCAGCCAAGATGTCGGGGGGCACCAGCCCCAGCATTTT
TRBJ1-1 | 13 | NA | NA | TRBV6-5 | CASSYSADTEAFF | TGTGCCAGCAGTTACTCGGCAGACACTGAAGCTTTCTTT
TRBJ1-5 | 13 | NA | NA | TRBV28 | CASRLNSNQPQHF | TGTGCCAGCAGGCTAAATAGCAATCAGCCCCAGCATTTT
TRBJ1-2 | 12 | once | NA | TRBV28 | CASSYRSYGYTF | TGTGCCAGCAGTTACAGGAGCTATGGCTACACCTTC
TRBJ1-1 | 14 | NA | NA | TRBV7-6 | CASSLLRANTEAFF | TGTGCCAGCAGCTTACTCAGGGCGAACACTGAAGCTTTCTTT
TRBJ1-5 | 16 | NA | NA | TRBV2 | CASSEREYGGNQPQHF | TGTGCCAGCAGTGAACGGGAGTATGGTGGCAATCAGCCCCAGCATTTT
TRBJ2-1 | 15 | NA | TRBD2 | TRBV7-3 | CASRPGTSGSQRLFF | TGTGCCAGCAGGCCCGGGACTAGCGGGAGCCAACGGTTGTTCTTC
TRBJ2-1 | 15 | NA | NA | TRBV18 | CASSAPGSSYNEQFF | TGTGCCAGCTCAGCTCCAGGATCCTCCTACAATGAGCAGTTCTTC
TRBJ2-2 | 15 | NA | TRBD1 | TRBV18 | CASSAGQGIIGELFF | TGTGCCAGCTCAGCGGGACAGGGGATCATCGGGGAGCTGTTTTTT
TRBJ1-2 | 14 | NA | NA | TRBV6-1 | CASSPWDTYYGYTF | TGTGCCAGCAGTCCCTGGGACACCTACTATGGCTACACCTTC
TRBJ2-1 | 17 | once | TRBD1 | TRBV15 | CATRKPGDRSSYNEQFF | TGTGCCACCCGGAAACCCGGGGACAGGAGCTCCTACAATGAGCAGTTCTTC
TRBJ2-1 | 14 | NA | NA | TRBV27 | CASNVPRKYNEQFF | TGTGCCAGCAATGTCCCTAGAAAGTACAATGAGCAGTTCTTC
TRBJ2-1 | 15 | NA | TRBD2 | TRBV11-2 | CASSSTSGRGNEQFF | TGTGCCAGCAGTTCCACTAGCGGGAGGGGGAATGAGCAGTTCTTC
TRBJ1-1 | 11 | NA | TRBD1 | TRBV29-1 | CSVDRGQGAFF | TGCAGCGTGGACAGGGGGCAGGGGGCTTTCTTT
TRBJ2-1 | 14 | NA | TRBD1 | TRBV5-1 | CASSPYRGEDEQFF | TGCGCCAGCAGCCCCTACAGGGGAGAGGATGAGCAGTTCTTC
TRBJ2-2 | 14 | NA | TRBD2 | TRBV30 | CAWISGRPTGELFF | TGTGCCTGGATTAGCGGGAGACCCACCGGGGAGCTGTTTTTT